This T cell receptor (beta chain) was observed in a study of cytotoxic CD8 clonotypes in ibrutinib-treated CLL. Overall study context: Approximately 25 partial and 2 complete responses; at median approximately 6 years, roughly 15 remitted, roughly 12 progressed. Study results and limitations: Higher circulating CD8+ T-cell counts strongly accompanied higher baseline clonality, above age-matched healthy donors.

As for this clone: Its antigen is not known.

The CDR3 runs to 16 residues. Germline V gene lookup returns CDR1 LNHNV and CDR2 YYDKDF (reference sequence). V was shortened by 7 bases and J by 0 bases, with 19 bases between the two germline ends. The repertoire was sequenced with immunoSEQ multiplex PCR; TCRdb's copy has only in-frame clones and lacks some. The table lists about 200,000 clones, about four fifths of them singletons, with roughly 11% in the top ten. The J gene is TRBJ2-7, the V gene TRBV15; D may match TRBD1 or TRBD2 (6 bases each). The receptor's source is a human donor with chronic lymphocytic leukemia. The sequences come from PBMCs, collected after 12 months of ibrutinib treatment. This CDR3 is CATTDFGGRHSYEQYF. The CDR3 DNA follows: TGTGCCACCACAGATTTTGGGGGGCGACACTCCTACGAGCAGTACTTC.